This record covers a single T cell receptor beta chain. Its antigen remains unidentified. These data are taken from a study of T cell responses to AZD1222 COVID-19 vaccine. Study overall: Investigators merged groups given second doses at roughly 4 or roughly 12 weeks. General study results and limits: Seropositive AZD1222 recipients at baseline numbered only 6 or 7.

The CDR3 totals 15 residues. Trimming cost V 3 bases and J 4 bases; bases outside gene matches: 5. CDR1 is KGHSH, CDR2 LQKENI, per germline. Sequencing was performed with immunoSEQ multiplex PCR; in TCRdb, only in-frame clones are kept and a portion is missing. The data contain around 120,000 clones, around 93% of them seen just once; the ten biggest clones take up 14% to 15%. The chain uses TRBV18 and TRBJ1-3; TRBD1 aligns across 8 bases. This TCR was recovered from an adult in good health. Sequencing was performed on peripheral blood, taken on day 0 of AZD1222 vaccination. The DNA of the CDR3 is TGTGCCAGCTCACCCTCCGGACAGGGAGGAAACACCATATATTTT. The encoded protein is CASSPSGQGGNTIYF.